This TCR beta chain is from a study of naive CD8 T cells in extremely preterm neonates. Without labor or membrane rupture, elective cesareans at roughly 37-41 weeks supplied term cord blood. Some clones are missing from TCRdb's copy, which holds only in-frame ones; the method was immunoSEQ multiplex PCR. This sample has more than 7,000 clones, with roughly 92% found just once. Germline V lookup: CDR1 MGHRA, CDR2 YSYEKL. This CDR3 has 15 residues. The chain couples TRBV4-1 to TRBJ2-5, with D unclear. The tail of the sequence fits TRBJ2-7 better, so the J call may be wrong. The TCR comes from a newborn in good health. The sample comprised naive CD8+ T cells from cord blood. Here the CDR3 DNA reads TGCGCCAGCAGCCAAGAAGACACCCGCTCCTACGAGCAGTACTTC. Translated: CASSQEDTRSYEQYF.